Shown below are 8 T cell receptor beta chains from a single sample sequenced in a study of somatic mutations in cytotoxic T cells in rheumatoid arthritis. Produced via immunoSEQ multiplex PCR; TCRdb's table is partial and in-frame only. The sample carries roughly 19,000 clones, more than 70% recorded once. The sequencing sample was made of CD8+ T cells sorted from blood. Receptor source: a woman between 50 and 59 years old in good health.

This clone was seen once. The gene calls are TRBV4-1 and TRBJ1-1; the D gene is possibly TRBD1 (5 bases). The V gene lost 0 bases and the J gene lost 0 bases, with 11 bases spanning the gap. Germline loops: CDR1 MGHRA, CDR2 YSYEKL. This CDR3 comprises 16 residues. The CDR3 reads CASSQDAGTVNTEAFF. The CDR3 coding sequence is TGCGCCAGCAGCCAAGACGCGGGGACCGTGAACACTGAAGCTTTCTTT.

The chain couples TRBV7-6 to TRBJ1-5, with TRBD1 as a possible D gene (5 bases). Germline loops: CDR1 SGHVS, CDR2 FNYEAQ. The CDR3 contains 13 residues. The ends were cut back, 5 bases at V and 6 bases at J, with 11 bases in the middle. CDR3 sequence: CASSPTGGQPQHF. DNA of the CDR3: TGTGCCAGCAGCCCCACTGGGGGTCAGCCCCAGCATTTT.

CDR3 in amino acids: CASSPLPRPKDSNQPQHF. The CDR3 nucleotides read TGTGCCAGCAGTCCTTTACCGCGCCCCAAAGACAGCAATCAGCCCCAGCATTTT. This rearrangement joins TRBV27 to TRBJ1-5; D not resolved. V lost 5 bases to trimming and J lost 1 base, with 21 bases between them. Germline lookup yields CDR1 MNHEY and CDR2 SMNVEV (reference sequence). The CDR3 sequence is 18 residues long.

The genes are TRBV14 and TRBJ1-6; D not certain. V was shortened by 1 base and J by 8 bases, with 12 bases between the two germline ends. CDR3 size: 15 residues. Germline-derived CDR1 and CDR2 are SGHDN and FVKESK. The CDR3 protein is CASSQAYGRDSPLHF. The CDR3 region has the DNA TGTGCCAGCAGCCAAGCCTACGGTCGAGATTCACCCCTCCACTTT.

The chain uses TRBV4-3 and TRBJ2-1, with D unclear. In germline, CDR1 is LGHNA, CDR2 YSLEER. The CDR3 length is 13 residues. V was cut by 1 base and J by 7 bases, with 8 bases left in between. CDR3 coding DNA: TGCGCCAGCAGCCAAGCCTCTTTGAATGAGCAGTTCTTC. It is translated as CASSQASLNEQFF.

The CDR3 DNA is TGTGCCAGCAGCTACCTACCGGGACGCAAAGAGACCCAGTACTTC. It yields the protein CASSYLPGRKETQYF. V and J are TRBV6-6 and TRBJ2-5, with D possibly called TRBD1 or TRBD2 (5 bases each). The CDR3 has 15 amino acids. The V gene lost 6 bases and the J gene lost 3 bases, with 17 bases spanning the gap. Germline CDR1 is MNHNY and CDR2 is SVGAGI (reference sequence).

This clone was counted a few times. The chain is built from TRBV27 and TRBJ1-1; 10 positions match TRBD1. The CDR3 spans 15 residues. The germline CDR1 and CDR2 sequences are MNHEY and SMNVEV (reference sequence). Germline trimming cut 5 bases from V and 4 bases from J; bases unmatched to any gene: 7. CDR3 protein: CASSELGQGSTEAFF. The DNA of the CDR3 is TGTGCCAGCAGTGAGTTGGGACAGGGGAGCACTGAAGCTTTCTTT.

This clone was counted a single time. The CDR3 nucleotides are TGTGCCAACACGAAGGACTCTGGGGCCAACGTCCTGACTTTC. It yields the protein CANTKDSGANVLTF. This rearrangement joins TRBV14 to TRBJ2-6; D unclear. Trimming shortened V by 10 bases and J by 0 bases, and 10 bases separated the two germline ends. CDR1 and CDR2 (germline): SGHDN, FVKESK. The length of the CDR3 is 14 residues.